This T cell receptor (beta chain) was identified in a study of blood T cell repertoires in COVID-19. Sequencing was performed with immunoSEQ multiplex PCR; in TCRdb, only in-frame clones are kept and a portion is missing. Altogether 25,000 to 35,000 clones are present, more than 85% being singletons, with the ten largest covering 10% to 15%. The V gene lost 5 bases and the J gene lost 1 base, with 15 bases spanning the gap. From germline, CDR1 is SEHNR and CDR2 FQNEAQ (reference sequence). The CDR3 sequence is 15 residues long. The chain uses TRBV7-9 and TRBJ2-7, with a possible D match to TRBD2 (6 bases). The TCR was taken from a human donor in a cohort sampled during active COVID-19. The sequencing input was peripheral blood. DNA for the CDR3: TGTGCCAGCAGCAAAACCGGGACTCCGTCCTACGAGCAGTACTTC. Protein: CASSKTGTPSYEQYF.